This T cell receptor (beta chain) emerged from a study of molecular identifiers for immune sequencing clone quantification. Looked up from germline, CDR1 is LGHNA and CDR2 is YSLEER. The length of the CDR3 is 18 residues. With regard to this clonotype: A read error may be the cause here, since a much bigger clone is one base away.

TCRdb re-derived calls from the PCR reads in MiXCR, one entry per CDR3 protein. The profile shows about 100,000 distinct CDR3 sequences, roughly a third of them singletons. The sequencing sample was made of naive CD8+ T cells from blood, with Jurkat cell RNA spiked in. Regarding subset: FACS-sorted CD8+CD4-CCR7+CD45RA+ naive T cells. The receptor was derived from a human donor in good health. Some libraries in this study had Jurkat cell RNA spiked in. This sequence joins TRBV4-3 and TRBJ2-6; a possible D gene is TRBD1 (5 bases). CDR3: CACSYGQPYQTGANVLTF. The CDR3 region has the DNA TGCGCCTGCAGCTACGGACAACCCTACCAAACTGGGGCCAACGTCCTGACTTTC.